One sample yielded the 26 T cell receptor beta chains listed below, sequenced in a study of blood T cell repertoires in COVID-19 (dated by TCRdb to 2019 to 2021). The library was generated by the immunoSEQ multiplex PCR assay. The clones in this table, taken by TCRdb from immuneACCESS, are in-frame only. Not every clone is retained; where verified, under half of the shortfall comes from an unresolved V gene, and the cause of the rest is unknown. Counted in this sample were about 310,000 clones; roughly nine tenths of them appeared once. Approximately 5% of the sample belongs to the ten largest clones. The sample comprised PBMCs or T cells enriched from blood (not recorded which). The receptors were sampled from a man between 60 and 70 years old who had recovered from COVID-19.

V and J are TRBV5-1 and TRBJ1-1; 7 positions agree with TRBD1. V was pared by 1 base and J by 2 bases, with 20 bases of the junction left unmatched. This CDR3 is 20 amino acids long. CDR1 is SGHRS, CDR2 YFSETQ, per germline. CDR3 region: CASSLSLRLGWGQLNTEAFF. CDR3 sequence (DNA): TGCGCCAGCAGCTTGTCTTTGAGATTGGGGTGGGGACAGTTAAACACTGAAGCTTTCTTT.

This clone was detected a few times. V is TRBV24-1 and J is TRBJ2-2, with TRBD2 as a possible D gene (5 bases). The V gene's germline CDR1 is KGHDR and CDR2 SFDVKD. The germline V and J ends were trimmed by 5 bases and 4 bases, with 10 bases remaining between them. This CDR3 has 14 residues. For the CDR3, the DNA is TGTGCCACCAGTGGGAGGTTAGTCACCGGGGAGCTGTTTTTT. Protein product: CATSGRLVTGELFF.

The rearrangement uses TRBV2 and TRBJ2-2; TRBD2 matches 7 bases. Trimming removed 5 bases from V and 4 bases from J; junction bases left unmatched: 10. The CDR3 runs to 16 residues. Germline CDR1 and CDR2: SNHLY and FYNNEI. CDR3 nucleotide sequence: TGTGCCAGCAGTTTATTGGGGAGGGGATCCACCGGGGAGCTGTTTTTT. It translates to CASSLLGRGSTGELFF.

The V gene is TRBV2, the J gene TRBJ2-3; TRBD1 aligns across 8 bases. This CDR3 is 15 amino acids long. The J segment lost 6 bases and the V segment lost 4 bases, leaving 9 bases of the junction unmatched. Per the germline V gene, CDR1 is SNHLY and CDR2 is FYNNEI. CDR3 in amino acids: CASSVRQGARDTQYF. Here the CDR3 DNA reads TGTGCCAGCAGTGTTAGGCAGGGGGCTAGGGATACGCAGTATTTT.

Written as DNA, the CDR3 is TGCAGCGTTGCGAGGCAGAACTACGAGCAGTACTTC. This codes for CSVARQNYEQYF. The chain recombines TRBV29-1 with TRBJ2-7; D not resolved. The V gene lost 4 bases and the J gene lost 3 bases, with 10 bases spanning the gap. CDR3 length: 12 residues. The germline V gene has CDR1 SQVTM and CDR2 ANQGSEA.

The chain recombines TRBV5-5 with TRBJ1-4, with 8 nucleotides matching TRBD1. V lost 0 bases and J lost 5; bases outside the gene matches: 3. Per the germline V gene, CDR1 is SGHKS and CDR2 is YYEKEE (reference sequence). CDR3 size: 15 residues. The CDR3 is CASSLEQGGNEKLFF. In DNA, the CDR3 is TGTGCCAGCAGCTTGGAACAGGGGGGGAATGAAAAACTGTTTTTT. Variable domain in full (rest from reference TRBV5-5 and TRBJ1-4): DAGVTQSPTHLIKTRGQQVTLRCSPISGHKSVSWYQQVLGQGPQFIFQYYEKEERGRGNFPDRFSARQFPNYSSELNVNALLLGDSALYLCASSLEQGGNEKLFFGSGTQLSVL.

As regards this clone: Within the sample, other DNA sequences also encode this same CDR3. This sequence joins TRBV28 and TRBJ2-7; D gene uncertain. Germline loops: CDR1 MDHEN, CDR2 SYDVKM. This CDR3 region has 11 residues. Trimming left V 6 bases short and J 2 bases short, with 5 bases between. The CDR3 sequence: CASSPAYEQYF. The CDR3 region has the DNA TGTGCCAGCAGCCCGGCCTACGAGCAGTACTTC.

V and J are TRBV19 and TRBJ1-5, with TRBD1 matching 10 bases. Germline V gene lookup returns CDR1 LNHDA and CDR2 SQIVND (reference sequence). CDR3 size: 14 residues. Germline trimming cut 8 bases from V and 3 bases from J; bases unmatched to any gene: 4. The CDR3 here is CASGQGVPNQPQHF. CDR3 nucleotides: TGTGCCAGTGGACAGGGGGTGCCCAATCAGCCCCAGCATTTT.

V gene TRBV14 combines with J gene TRBJ1-2, with 7 positions matching TRBD1. After removal of 3 bases from V and 3 bases from J, the junction contained 7 bases not matched to a gene. CDR1 and CDR2 from the germline V gene are SGHDN and FVKESK. This CDR3 contains 15 residues. The CDR3 DNA is TGTGCCAGCAGCCACAACAGGGGAACGGACTATGGCTACACCTTC. This encodes CASSHNRGTDYGYTF.

This sequence joins TRBV6-5 and TRBJ2-7; TRBD2 agrees at 7 bases. The CDR3 totals 15 residues. The V gene's germline CDR1 is MNHEY and CDR2 SVGAGI. Trimming removed 0 bases from V and 1 base from J; junction bases left unmatched: 3. The CDR3 here is CASSYSGGGSYEQYF. CDR3 nucleotides: TGTGCCAGCAGTTACTCCGGCGGGGGTTCCTACGAGCAGTACTTC.

CDR3 nucleotide sequence: TGTGCCTGGAGTCGATCACTAACTAATGAAAAACTGTTTTTT. This sequence encodes CAWSRSLTNEKLFF. The rearrangement joins TRBV30 to TRBJ1-4; D is unresolved. This CDR3 comprises 14 residues. Looked up from germline, CDR1 is GTSNPN and CDR2 is SVGIG (reference sequence). V was shortened by 2 bases and J by 1 base, with 8 bases between the two germline ends.

The rearrangement joins TRBV28 to TRBJ2-3; no definite D call. V lost 5 bases to trimming and J lost 4 bases, with 7 bases between them. Germline values: CDR1 MDHEN, CDR2 SYDVKM. This CDR3 spans 12 amino acids. The CDR3 region has the DNA TGTGCCAGCAGTGCGCATGCAGATACGCAGTATTTT. This gives the protein CASSAHADTQYF.

The V call is TRBV11-1, the J call TRBJ2-5, with 7 bases lining up with TRBD2. Germline V CDR1 and CDR2: SGHAT, FQDESV (reference sequence). CDR3 length: 15 residues. The J segment lost 5 bases and the V segment lost 5 bases, leaving 11 bases of the junction unmatched. DNA for the CDR3: TGTGCCAGCAGCGCCTCTAGCGGCCCCGGGGAGACCCAGTACTTC. Protein sequence: CASSASSGPGETQYF.

The chain carries TRBV5-1 and TRBJ1-1, with 7 positions matching TRBD1. Trimming at V came to 5 bases and at J to 5 bases, leaving 12 bases not matched to a gene. Germline assignment: CDR1 SGHRS and CDR2 YFSETQ. This CDR3 is 15 amino acids long. CDR3 in DNA: TGCGCCAGCAGTAGGACAGGTCCTCCGGCAACTGAAGCTTTCTTT. Residues: CASSRTGPPATEAFF.

With regard to this clone: The junction shows a germline mismatch at one end, possibly a read error. V usage is TRBV5-1 and J usage is TRBJ2-1; 13 positions match TRBD2. The CDR3 has 16 residues. Germline lookup yields CDR1 SGHRS and CDR2 YFSETQ. CDR3 sequence reads: CASSPGTSGIYDEQFF. The CDR3 bases are TGCGCCAGCAGCCCCGGGACTAGCGGGATCTACGATGAGCAGTTCTTC.

To note about this clone: Other nucleotide sequences from this sample produce the same CDR3. The V and J genes are TRBV19 and TRBJ1-5; a possible D gene is TRBD1 (6 bases). This CDR3 is built from 13 residues. V lost 3 bases to trimming and J lost 7 bases, with 10 bases between them. Germline V gives CDR1 LNHDA, CDR2 SQIVND (reference sequence). CDR3 residues: CASSIGDNQPQHF. CDR3 coding DNA: TGTGCCAGTAGTATCGGGGACAACCAGCCCCAGCATTTT.

The chain is built from TRBV19 and TRBJ2-7; 8 nucleotides match TRBD2. The CDR3 is made up of 14 amino acids. V gave up 4 bases and J gave up 5 bases; unmatched junction bases: 7. Germline CDR1 reads LNHDA; CDR2 reads SQIVND (reference sequence). The CDR3 nucleotides are TGTGCCAGTAGTAAACTAGCGGCATCTGACGAGCAGTACTTC. Its protein product is CASSKLAASDEQYF.

The chain uses TRBV28 and TRBJ1-1; perhaps TRBD1 as D (6 bases). With 8 bases removed from V and 5 bases from J, the gap between germline ends came to 18 bases. The germline V gene has CDR1 MDHEN and CDR2 SYDVKM. The length of the CDR3 is 14 residues. CDR3 region: CASHPQGGKTEAFF. The CDR3 DNA is TGTGCCAGCCATCCACAGGGTGGGAAAACTGAAGCTTTCTTT. Filled out from reference TRBV28 and TRBJ1-1, the complete variable domain reads DVKVTQSSRYLVKRTGEKVFLECVQDMDHENMFWYRQDPGLGLRLIYFSYDVKMKEKGDIPEGYSVSREKKERFSLILESASTNQTSMYLCASHPQGGKTEAFFGQGTRLTVV.

This chain joins TRBV5-1 and TRBJ2-7, with 11 nucleotides matching TRBD2. CDR1 and CDR2 (germline): SGHRS, YFSETQ. With 4 bases clipped from V and 4 bases from J, the junction kept 7 bases outside the gene matches. This CDR3 comprises 15 residues. This CDR3 is CASSPLAGGAYEQYF. In nucleotides, the CDR3 is TGCGCCAGCAGCCCGCTAGCGGGAGGAGCTTACGAGCAGTACTTC.

The chain joins TRBV29-1 to TRBJ2-7; 14 nucleotides match TRBD2. The CDR3 is made up of 16 amino acids. In germline, CDR1 is SQVTM, CDR2 ANQGSEA. V trimming: 2 bases; J trimming: 7 bases; junction bases outside the gene matches: 10. The CDR3 DNA sequence: TGCAGCGTTGAAAGAGAGGGACTAGCGGGAGCAAGGGAGCAGTACTTC. Amino acids: CSVEREGLAGAREQYF.

The CDR3 protein is CASSLSSGTGRGEQYF. The CDR3 DNA is TGTGCCAGCAGTTTATCGAGCGGGACAGGGAGAGGCGAGCAGTACTTC. The chain has TRBV27 and TRBJ2-7; 9 nucleotides align to TRBD1. V dropped 0 bases and J dropped 6; count of bases not matched to a gene: 9. The CDR3 consists of 16 residues. Germline CDR1 and CDR2: MNHEY and SMNVEV (reference sequence).

V usage is TRBV6-1 and J usage is TRBJ2-7; 9 bases match TRBD2. The V gene's germline CDR1 is MNHNS and CDR2 SASEGT. The V segment lost 4 bases and the J segment 3 bases; nucleotides outside the gene matches: 16. This CDR3 region has 18 residues. This chain's CDR3 is CASSADRGSGSGGYEQYF. CDR3 bases: TGTGCCAGCAGTGCGGATCGAGGTAGCGGGAGTGGAGGCTACGAGCAGTACTTC.

The chain carries TRBV29-1 and TRBJ1-2; 9 bases are a match to TRBD1. V lost 6 bases, J lost 3 bases, and 11 bases stayed unmatched. This CDR3 comprises 15 residues. CDR1 is SQVTM, CDR2 ANQGSEA, per germline. This CDR3 is CSVYSRDRDHYGYTF. For the CDR3, the DNA is TGCAGCGTCTATTCAAGGGACAGGGACCACTATGGCTACACCTTC.

The rearrangement links TRBV5-4 to TRBJ1-1, with D possibly matching TRBD1 (5 bases). Per the germline V gene, CDR1 is SGHNT and CDR2 is YYREEE (reference sequence). This CDR3 is built from 12 residues. Here the CDR3 DNA reads TGTGCAGCGGGGGAGGTGGGCACTGAAGCTTTCTTT. Translated: CAAGEVGTEAFF.

The chain is built from TRBV6-5 and TRBJ1-1, with a tentative D call TRBD1 (5 bases). CDR1 and CDR2 (germline): MNHEY, SVGAGI. CDR3 length: 15 residues. Trimming took 6 bases from V and 5 from J, leaving 19 bases between them. This chain's CDR3 is CASSRGTTGWTEAFF. The CDR3 DNA follows: TGTGCCAGCAGCCGCGGAACCACAGGATGGACTGAAGCTTTCTTT.

The V call is TRBV5-1, the J call TRBJ1-2; no reliable D call. Germline V gene data show CDR1 as SGHRS and CDR2 as YFSETQ. The CDR3 is 15 amino acids. Trimming pared 2 bases from V and 0 bases from J, leaving 11 bases between. The CDR3 DNA follows: TGCGCCAGCAGCTTCGGTCCAACAGCTAACTATGGCTACACCTTC. It encodes CASSFGPTANYGYTF.